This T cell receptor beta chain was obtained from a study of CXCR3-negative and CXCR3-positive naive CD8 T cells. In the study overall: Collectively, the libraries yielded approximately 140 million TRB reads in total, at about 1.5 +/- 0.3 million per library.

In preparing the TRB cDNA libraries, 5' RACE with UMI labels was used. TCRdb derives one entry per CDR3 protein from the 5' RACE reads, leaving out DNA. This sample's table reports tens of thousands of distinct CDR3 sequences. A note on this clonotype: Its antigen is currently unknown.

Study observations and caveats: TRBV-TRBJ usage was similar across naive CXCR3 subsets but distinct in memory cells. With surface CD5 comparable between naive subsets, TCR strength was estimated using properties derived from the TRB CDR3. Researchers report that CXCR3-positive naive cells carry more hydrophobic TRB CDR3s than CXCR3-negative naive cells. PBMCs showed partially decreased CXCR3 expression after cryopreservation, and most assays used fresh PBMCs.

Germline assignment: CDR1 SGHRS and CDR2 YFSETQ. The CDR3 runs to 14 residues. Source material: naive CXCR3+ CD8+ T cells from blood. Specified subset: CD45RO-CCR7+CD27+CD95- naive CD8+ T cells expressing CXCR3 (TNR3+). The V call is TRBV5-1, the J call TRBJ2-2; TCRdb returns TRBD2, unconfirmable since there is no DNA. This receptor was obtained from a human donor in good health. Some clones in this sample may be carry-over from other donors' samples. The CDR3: CASSLVAGSGELFF. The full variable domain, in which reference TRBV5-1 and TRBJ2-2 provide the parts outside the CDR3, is KAGVTQTPRYLIKTRGQQVTLSCSPISGHRSVSWYQQTPGQGLQFLFEYFSETQRNKGNFPGRFSGRQFSNSRSEMNVSTLELGDSALYLCASSLVAGSGELFFGEGSRLTVL.